This TCR beta chain was captured in a study of T cells of healthy individuals. This CDR3 region has 17 residues. Germline lookup yields CDR1 SGHRS and CDR2 YFSETQ. The trim removed 0 bases at V and 4 bases at J, leaving 11 bases unmatched. This clonotype was counted between two and nine times. TCRdb ran MiXCR on the 5' RACE reads and lists one entry per CDR3 protein. The repertoire holds some 69,000 distinct CDR3 sequences, 15% to 20% seen once, with less than 6% in the top ten. This sequence joins TRBV5-1 and TRBJ2-3, with 7 bases that match TRBD2. The receptor was isolated from a human donor in good health. CDR3 DNA: TGCGCCAGCAGCTTGGTCCCAGACAGCCGGGGGGCAGATACGCAGTATTTT. It codes for CASSLVPDSRGADTQYF.